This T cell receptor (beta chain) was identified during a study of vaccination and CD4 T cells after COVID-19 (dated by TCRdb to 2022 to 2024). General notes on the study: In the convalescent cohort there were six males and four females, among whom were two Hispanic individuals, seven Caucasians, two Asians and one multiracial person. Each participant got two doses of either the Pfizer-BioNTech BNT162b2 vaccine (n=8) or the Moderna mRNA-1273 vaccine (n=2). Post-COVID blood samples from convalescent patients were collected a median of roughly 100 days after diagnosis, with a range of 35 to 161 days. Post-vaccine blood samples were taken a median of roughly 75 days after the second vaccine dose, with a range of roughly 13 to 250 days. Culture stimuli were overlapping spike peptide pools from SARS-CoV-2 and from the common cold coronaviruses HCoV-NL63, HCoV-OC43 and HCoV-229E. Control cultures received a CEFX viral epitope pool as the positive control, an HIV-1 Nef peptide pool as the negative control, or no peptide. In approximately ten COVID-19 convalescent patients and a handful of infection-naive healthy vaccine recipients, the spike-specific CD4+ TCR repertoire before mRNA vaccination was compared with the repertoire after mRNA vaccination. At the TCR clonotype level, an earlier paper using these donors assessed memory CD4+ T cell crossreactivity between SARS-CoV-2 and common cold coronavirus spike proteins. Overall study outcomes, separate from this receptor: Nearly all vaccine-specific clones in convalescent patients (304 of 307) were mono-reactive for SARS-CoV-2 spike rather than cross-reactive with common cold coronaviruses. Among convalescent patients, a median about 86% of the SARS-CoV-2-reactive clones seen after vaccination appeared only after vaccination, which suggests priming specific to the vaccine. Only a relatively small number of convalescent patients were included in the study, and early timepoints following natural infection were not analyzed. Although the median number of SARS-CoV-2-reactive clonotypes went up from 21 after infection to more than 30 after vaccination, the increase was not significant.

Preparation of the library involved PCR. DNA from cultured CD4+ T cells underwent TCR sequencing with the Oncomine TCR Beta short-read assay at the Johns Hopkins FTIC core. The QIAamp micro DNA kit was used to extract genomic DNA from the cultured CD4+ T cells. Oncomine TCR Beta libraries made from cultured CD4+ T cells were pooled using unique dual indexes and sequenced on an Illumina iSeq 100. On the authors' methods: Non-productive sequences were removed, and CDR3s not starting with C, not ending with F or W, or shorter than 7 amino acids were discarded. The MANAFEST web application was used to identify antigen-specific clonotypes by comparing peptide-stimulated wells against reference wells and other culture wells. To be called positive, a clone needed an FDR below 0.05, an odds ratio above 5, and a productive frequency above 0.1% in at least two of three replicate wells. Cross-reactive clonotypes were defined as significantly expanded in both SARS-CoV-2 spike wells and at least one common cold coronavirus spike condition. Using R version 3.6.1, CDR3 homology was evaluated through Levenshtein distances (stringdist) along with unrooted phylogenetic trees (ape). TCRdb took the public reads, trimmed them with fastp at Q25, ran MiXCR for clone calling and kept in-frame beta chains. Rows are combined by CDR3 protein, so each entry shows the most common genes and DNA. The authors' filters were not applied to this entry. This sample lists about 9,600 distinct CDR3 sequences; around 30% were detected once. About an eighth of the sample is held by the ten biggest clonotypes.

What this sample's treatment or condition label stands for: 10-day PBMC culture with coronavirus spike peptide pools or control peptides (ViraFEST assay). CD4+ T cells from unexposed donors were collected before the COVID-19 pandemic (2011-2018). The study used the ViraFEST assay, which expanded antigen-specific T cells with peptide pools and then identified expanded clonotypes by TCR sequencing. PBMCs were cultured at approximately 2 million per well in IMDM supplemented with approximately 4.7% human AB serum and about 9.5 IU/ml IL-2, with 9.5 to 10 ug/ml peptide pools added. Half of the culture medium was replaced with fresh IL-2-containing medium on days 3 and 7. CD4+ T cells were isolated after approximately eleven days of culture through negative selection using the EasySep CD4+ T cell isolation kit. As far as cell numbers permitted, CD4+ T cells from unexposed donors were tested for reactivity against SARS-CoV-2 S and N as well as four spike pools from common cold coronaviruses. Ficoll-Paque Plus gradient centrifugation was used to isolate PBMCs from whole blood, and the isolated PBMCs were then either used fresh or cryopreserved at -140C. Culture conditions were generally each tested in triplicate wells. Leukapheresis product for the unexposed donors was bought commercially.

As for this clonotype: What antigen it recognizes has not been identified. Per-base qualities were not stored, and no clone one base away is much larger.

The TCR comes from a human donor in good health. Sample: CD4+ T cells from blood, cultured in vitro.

The DNA is as follows: TGCAGTGCTAGAGATCTGGGGACAGGGGACGCCGGGGAGCTGTTTTTT. Protein translation: CSARDLGTGDAGELFF. Recombination linked TRBV20-1 to TRBJ2-2, with 10 central nucleotides matching TRBD1. The CDR3, from cysteine to phenylalanine, totals 16 residues. The entry retains the CDR3 DNA only, 48 bases that are in frame from base 1. The germline V gene (reference sequence) yields DFQATT for CDR1 and SNEGSKA for CDR2. V trim: 0 bases; J trim: 6 bases; unmatched bases: 7.